Shown below are 21 T cell receptor beta chains from a single sample sequenced in a study of human T cells and chemical hapten exposure. Time point: patch test 2, 6 weeks after DPC sensitization. The treatment denotes: therapeutic diphenylcyclopropenone sensitization with weekly scalp DPC. Using its own MiXCR run on the RACE reads, TCRdb lists one record per CDR3 protein. The table shows some 70,000 distinct CDR3 sequences, with approximately 10% occurring only once. The sample in question was whole blood, obtained in connection with sensitization to the hapten diphenylcyclopropenone (DPC). The receptors were sampled from a woman between 45 and 65 years old with alopecia areata. Some clones in this sample may be carry-over from other donors' samples.

In this sample, this clonotype turned up a few times. The gene calls are TRBV7-2 and TRBJ2-3, with D uncertain. The CDR3 extends over 15 amino acids. CDR1 and CDR2 (germline): SGHTA, FQGNSA. The V gene lost 1 base and the J gene lost 3 bases, with 11 bases spanning the gap. DNA for the CDR3: TGTGCCAGCAGCTTAGAGGCTCGGCTTACAGATACGCAGTATTTT. Translation: CASSLEARLTDTQYF.

This clonotype was seen many times. The rearrangement uses TRBV7-6 and TRBJ2-2; D not certain. Germline V gene lookup returns CDR1 SGHVS and CDR2 FNYEAQ. Trimming shortened V by 2 bases and J by 5 bases, and 6 bases separated the two germline ends. The CDR3 is 13 amino acids. CDR3 residues: CASSLTWTGELFF. The CDR3 DNA follows: TGTGCCAGCAGCTTAACTTGGACCGGGGAGCTGTTTTTT. Based on the CDR3 plus reference TRBV7-6 and TRBJ2-2, the full variable domain is GAGVSQSPRYKVTKRGQDVALRCDPISGHVSLYWYRQALGQGPEFLTYFNYEAQQDKSGLPNDRFSAERPEGSISTLTIQRTEQRDSAMYRCASSLTWTGELFFGEGSRLTVL.

This clonotype was detected a few times. The rearrangement uses TRBV25-1 and TRBJ1-2, with TRBD1 as a possible D gene (6 bases). V was shortened by 4 bases and J by 8 bases, with 17 bases between the two germline ends. The germline V gene has CDR1 MGHDK and CDR2 SYGVNS. The CDR3 runs to 14 residues. The CDR3 is CASSAVWGAEGYTF. The CDR3 DNA sequence: TGTGCCAGCAGTGCAGTCTGGGGGGCGGAAGGCTACACCTTC.

This clonotype has ten or more counts. This rearrangement joins TRBV3-1 to TRBJ2-3; 9 bases match TRBD2. The germline V gene has CDR1 LGHDT and CDR2 YNNKEL (reference sequence). The CDR3 has 15 residues. Losses at the gene ends were 3 bases for V and 4 bases for J; bases not matched to a gene: 5. Here the CDR3 reads CASSQGTSRSDTQYF. For the CDR3, the DNA is TGTGCCAGCAGCCAGGGGACTAGCAGATCAGATACGCAGTATTTT.

V and J are TRBV5-1 and TRBJ2-2, with D tentatively TRBD1 or TRBD2 (5 bases each). The germline V gene has CDR1 SGHRS and CDR2 YFSETQ. Trimming took 4 bases from V and 2 from J, leaving 12 bases between them. This CDR3 has 15 amino acids. CDR3 in DNA: TGCGCCAGCAGCCCGGGGCACCTTAACACCGGGGAGCTGTTTTTT. As protein: CASSPGHLNTGELFF.

This chain uses TRBV6-2 or TRBV6-3 with TRBJ2-3; 11 nucleotides match TRBD2. This CDR3 contains 15 residues. The J segment lost 5 bases and the V segment lost 7 bases, leaving 8 bases of the junction unmatched. Germline-derived CDR1 and CDR2 are MNHEY and SVGEGT. The CDR3 nucleotides are TGTGCCAGCATGCTTACTAGCGGGAGAGGAGATACGCAGTATTTT. Residues: CASMLTSGRGDTQYF.

This clonotype has a count of ten or more. This chain uses TRBV5-1 with TRBJ2-7; either TRBD1 or TRBD2 may fit D (5 bases each). V lost 3 bases to trimming and J lost 5 bases, with 15 bases between them. Looked up from germline, CDR1 is SGHRS and CDR2 is YFSETQ. The CDR3 contains 14 residues. CDR3 nucleotide sequence: TGCGCCAGCAGCTACGCCGGGACCAGTGACGAGCAGTACTTC. Translating gives CASSYAGTSDEQYF.

The chain employs TRBV12-3 or TRBV12-4 and TRBJ2-7, with 7 nucleotides matching TRBD2. The V segment lost 4 bases and the J segment 6 bases; nucleotides outside the gene matches: 9. CDR3 length: 14 residues. CDR3 loop: CASSSSGTRGEQYF. CDR3 sequence (DNA): TGTGCCAGCAGTTCAAGCGGGACGCGGGGCGAGCAGTACTTC.

V gene TRBV10-2 combines with J gene TRBJ2-2, with D unclear. CDR3 length: 13 residues. Trimming pared 8 bases from V and 0 bases from J, leaving 7 bases between. CDR1 and CDR2 (germline): WSHSY, SAAADI. CDR3 sequence: CASGLSNTGELFF. For the CDR3, the DNA is TGCGCCAGCGGGCTTTCGAACACCGGGGAGCTGTTTTTT.

This clonotype was found a few times. This chain links TRBV19 with TRBJ2-2; 11 bases match TRBD2. This CDR3 is built from 20 residues. From germline, CDR1 is LNHDA and CDR2 SQIVND (reference sequence). Trimming at V came to 1 base and at J to 1 base, leaving 11 bases not matched to a gene. CDR3 residues: CASSIGGLQGLAENTGELFF. Written as DNA, the CDR3 is TGTGCCAGTAGTATAGGAGGTCTTCAGGGACTAGCGGAGAACACCGGGGAGCTGTTTTTT. The entire variable domain, with the rest obtained from reference TRBV19 and TRBJ2-2, is as follows: DGGITQSPKYLFRKEGQNVTLSCEQNLNHDAMYWYRQDPGQGLRLIYYSQIVNDFQKGDIAEGYSVSREKKESFPLTVTSAQKNPTAFYLCASSIGGLQGLAENTGELFFGEGSRLTVL.

As regards this clonotype: A junction boundary mismatches the germline segment, possibly from a read error. This rearrangement joins TRBV10-3 to TRBJ1-3; D gene uncertain. The CDR3 extends over 16 amino acids. Looked up from germline, CDR1 is ENHRY and CDR2 is SYGVKD. The CDR3 sequence is CGISDPRAASGNTIYF. CDR3 coding DNA: TGTGGCATCAGTGACCCCCGGGCAGCCTCTGGAAACACCATATATTTT.

This clonotype has a count of ten or more. This chain connects TRBV6-6 to TRBJ2-2, with D perhaps TRBD2 (5 bases). CDR3 length: 16 amino acids. Trimming took off 5 bases at V and 0 bases at J, with 13 bases between the two ends. The germline V gene encodes CDR1 MNHNY and CDR2 SVGAGI (reference sequence). The CDR3 here is CASSHFAGTNTGELFF. The DNA for the CDR3 is TGTGCCAGCAGTCATTTTGCGGGTACGAACACCGGGGAGCTGTTTTTT.

In this sample, this clonotype turned up many times. The genes are TRBV18 and TRBJ1-1, with 7 nucleotides matching TRBD1. Per germline, CDR1 KGHSH and CDR2 LQKENI. The CDR3 has 14 residues. V was pared by 5 bases and J by 4 bases, with 7 bases of the junction left unmatched. In nucleotides, the CDR3 is TGTGCCAGCTCAGACTACCAGGGGGTCACTGAAGCTTTCTTT. This encodes CASSDYQGVTEAFF.

On this clonotype: At one end the junction does not follow the germline gene, possibly because of a read error. The CDR3 sequence: CVSSEGDRFQHF. As DNA, the CDR3 is TGTGTCAGCAGCGAAGGTGACAGGTTCCAGCATTTT. The rearrangement uses TRBV2 and TRBJ1-5; D is perhaps TRBD1 (6 bases). CDR3 length equals 12 residues. Germline loops: CDR1 SNHLY, CDR2 FYNNEI.

This clonotype was recorded at least ten times. This chain joins TRBV20-1 and TRBJ1-1, with D maybe TRBD1 (6 bases). The V end lost 4 bases, the J end lost 3 bases, and 9 bases lay between the germline ends. CDR1 and CDR2 from the germline V gene are DFQATT and SNEGSKA (reference sequence). The CDR3 is made up of 12 amino acids. CDR3 in amino acids: CSAKTGYTEAFF. Here the CDR3 DNA reads TGCAGTGCTAAAACAGGGTACACTGAAGCTTTCTTT.

The CDR3 DNA is TGTGCCAGCGGGGGACTGGAGAATAATGAAAAACTGTTTTTT. This encodes CASGGLENNEKLFF. This chain links TRBV28 with TRBJ1-4; the D gene is possibly TRBD1 (5 bases). CDR3 length: 14 amino acids. Germline V CDR1 and CDR2: MDHEN, SYDVKM. V lost 8 bases to trimming and J lost 4 bases, with 14 bases between them.

This clonotype was seen a few times. This CDR3 is CASSNVVTSGVFGYEQYF. The CDR3 nucleotides read TGTGCCAGCAGCAACGTCGTGACTAGCGGGGTTTTCGGCTACGAGCAGTACTTC. The rearrangement links TRBV21-1 to TRBJ2-7; the table's TRBD2 call for D was not verified on the DNA. TRBV21-1 is noted as a pseudogene. The CDR3 is 18 amino acids.

This clonotype was seen only a few times. The V gene is TRBV20-1, the J gene TRBJ1-5, with a tentative D call TRBD1 (6 bases). The CDR3 sequence is 18 residues long. Germline V lookup: CDR1 DFQATT, CDR2 SNEGSKA (reference sequence). Trimming took off 0 bases at V and 3 bases at J, with 21 bases between the two ends. The CDR3 coding sequence is TGCAGTGCTAGAGATGGATTCCCCGGGACACTTACCAATCAGCCCCAGCATTTT. It is translated as CSARDGFPGTLTNQPQHF.

This clonotype was counted ten times or more. The V gene is TRBV29-1, the J gene TRBJ1-1; 7 bases align to TRBD1. The V gene's germline CDR1 is SQVTM and CDR2 ANQGSEA. The CDR3 extends over 16 amino acids. Trimming at V came to 5 bases and at J to 0 bases, leaving 12 bases not matched to a gene. The CDR3 is CSVLGYLGQLNTEAFF. CDR3 in DNA: TGCAGCGTTCTAGGGTATCTGGGACAGTTGAACACTGAAGCTTTCTTT.

This clonotype occurred many times. This chain connects TRBV6-6 to TRBJ1-4, with 8 bases aligning to TRBD1. V was clipped by 7 bases and J by 7 bases; unmatched bases: 17. Germline values: CDR1 MNHNY, CDR2 SVGAGI (reference sequence). CDR3 length: 17 amino acids. The CDR3 is CASTRKVSGQGFEKLFF. In nucleotides, the CDR3 is TGTGCCAGCACCAGGAAGGTGTCTGGACAGGGTTTTGAAAAACTGTTTTTT.

The rearrangement uses TRBV5-1 and TRBJ2-1; 9 nucleotides align to TRBD2. The germline CDR1 and CDR2 sequences are SGHRS and YFSETQ. The trim removed 2 bases at V and 6 bases at J, leaving 6 bases unmatched. The length of the CDR3 is 15 residues. The CDR3 spells CASSFLAGEGNEQFF. The CDR3 bases are TGCGCCAGCAGCTTTTTAGCGGGAGAGGGCAATGAGCAGTTCTTC.